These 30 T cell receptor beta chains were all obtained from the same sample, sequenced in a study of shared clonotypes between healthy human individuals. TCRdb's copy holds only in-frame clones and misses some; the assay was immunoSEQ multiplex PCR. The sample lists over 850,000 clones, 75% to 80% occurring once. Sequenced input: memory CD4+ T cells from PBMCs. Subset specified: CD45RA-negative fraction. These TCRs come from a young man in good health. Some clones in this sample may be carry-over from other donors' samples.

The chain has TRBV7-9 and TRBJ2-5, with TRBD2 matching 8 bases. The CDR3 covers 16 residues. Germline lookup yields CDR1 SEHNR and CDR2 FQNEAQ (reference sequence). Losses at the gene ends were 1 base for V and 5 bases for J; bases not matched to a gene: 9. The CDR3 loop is CASSLGSSGSLETQYF. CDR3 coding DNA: TGTGCCAGCAGCTTAGGTTCGAGCGGGAGCCTGGAGACCCAGTACTTC.

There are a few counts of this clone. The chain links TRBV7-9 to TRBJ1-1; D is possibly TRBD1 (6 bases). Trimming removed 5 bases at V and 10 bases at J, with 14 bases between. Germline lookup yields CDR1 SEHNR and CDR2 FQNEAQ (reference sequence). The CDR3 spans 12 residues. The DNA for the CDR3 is TGTGCCAGCAGCCCCGAGGGGGGGGTAGCTTTCTTT. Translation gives CASSPEGGVAFF.

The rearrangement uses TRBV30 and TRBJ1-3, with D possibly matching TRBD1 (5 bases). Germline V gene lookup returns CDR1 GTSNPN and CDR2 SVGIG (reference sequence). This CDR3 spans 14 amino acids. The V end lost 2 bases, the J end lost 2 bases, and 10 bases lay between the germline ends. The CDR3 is CAWSPGIAGNTIYF. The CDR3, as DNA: TGTGCCTGGAGTCCAGGGATTGCTGGAAACACCATATATTTT.

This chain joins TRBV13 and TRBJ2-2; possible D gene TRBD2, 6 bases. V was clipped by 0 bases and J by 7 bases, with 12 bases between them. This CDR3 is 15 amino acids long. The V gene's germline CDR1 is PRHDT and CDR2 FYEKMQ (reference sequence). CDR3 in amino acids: CASSLGRGRIGELFF. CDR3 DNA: TGTGCCAGCAGCTTAGGACGTGGGAGGATCGGGGAGCTGTTTTTT.

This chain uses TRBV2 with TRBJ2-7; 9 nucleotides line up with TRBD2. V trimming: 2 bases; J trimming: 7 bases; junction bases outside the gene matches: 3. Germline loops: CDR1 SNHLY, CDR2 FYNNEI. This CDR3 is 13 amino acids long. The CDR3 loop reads CASSEQLAGEQYF. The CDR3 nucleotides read TGTGCCAGCAGTGAACAACTAGCGGGTGAGCAGTACTTC.

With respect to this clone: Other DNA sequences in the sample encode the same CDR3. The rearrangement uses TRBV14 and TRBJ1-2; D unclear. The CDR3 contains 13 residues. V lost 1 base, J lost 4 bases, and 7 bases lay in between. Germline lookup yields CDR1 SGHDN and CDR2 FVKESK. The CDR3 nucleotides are TGTGCCAGCAGCCAAGGTCTGGGCTATGGCTACACCTTC. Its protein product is CASSQGLGYGYTF. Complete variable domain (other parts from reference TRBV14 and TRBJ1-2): EAGVTQFPSHSVIEKGQTVTLRCDPISGHDNLYWYRRVMGKEIKFLLHFVKESKQDESGMPNNRFLAERTGGTYSTLKVQPAELEDSGVYFCASSQGLGYGYTFGSGTRLTVV.

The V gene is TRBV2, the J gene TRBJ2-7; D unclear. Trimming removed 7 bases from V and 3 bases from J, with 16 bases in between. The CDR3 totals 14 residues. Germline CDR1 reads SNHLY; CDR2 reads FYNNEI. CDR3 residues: CASKMEPSRYEQYF. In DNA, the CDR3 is TGTGCCAGCAAAATGGAACCCTCTCGCTACGAGCAGTACTTC. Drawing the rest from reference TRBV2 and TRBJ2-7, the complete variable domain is EPEVTQTPSHQVTQMGQEVILRCVPISNHLYFYWYRQILGQKVEFLVSFYNNEISEKSEIFDDQFSVERPDGSNFTLKIRSTKLEDSAMYFCASKMEPSRYEQYFGPGTRLTVT.

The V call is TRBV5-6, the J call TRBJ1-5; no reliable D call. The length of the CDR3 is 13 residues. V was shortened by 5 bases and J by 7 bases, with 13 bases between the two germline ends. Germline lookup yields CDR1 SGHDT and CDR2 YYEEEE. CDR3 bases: TGTGCCAGCAGTCCGGACCGAGGCCAGCCCCAGCATTTT. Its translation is CASSPDRGQPQHF.

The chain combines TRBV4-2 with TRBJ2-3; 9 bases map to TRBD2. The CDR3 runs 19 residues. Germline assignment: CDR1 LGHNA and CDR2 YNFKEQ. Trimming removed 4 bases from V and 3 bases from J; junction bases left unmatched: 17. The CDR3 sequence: CASSRTSSGNSILTDTQYF. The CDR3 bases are TGTGCCAGCAGCCGAACCTCTAGCGGGAACAGCATATTGACAGATACGCAGTATTTT.

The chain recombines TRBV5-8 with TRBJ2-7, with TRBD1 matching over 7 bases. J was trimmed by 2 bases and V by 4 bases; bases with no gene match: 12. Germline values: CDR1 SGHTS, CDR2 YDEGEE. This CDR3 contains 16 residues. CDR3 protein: CASSTGRRQGAYEQYF. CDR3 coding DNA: TGTGCCAGCAGCACGGGTCGGAGACAGGGTGCCTACGAGCAGTACTTC.

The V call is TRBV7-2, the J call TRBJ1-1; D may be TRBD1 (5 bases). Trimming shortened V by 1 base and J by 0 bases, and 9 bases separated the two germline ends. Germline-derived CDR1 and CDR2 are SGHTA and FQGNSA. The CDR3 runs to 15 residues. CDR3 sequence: CASSLGGSLNTEAFF. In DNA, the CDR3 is TGTGCCAGCAGCTTAGGGGGCAGCTTGAACACTGAAGCTTTCTTT. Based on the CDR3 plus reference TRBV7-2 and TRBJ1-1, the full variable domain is GAGVSQSPSNKVTEKGKDVELRCDPISGHTALYWYRQSLGQGLEFLIYFQGNSAPDKSGLPSDRFSAERTGGSVSTLTIQRTQQEDSAVYLCASSLGGSLNTEAFFGQGTRLTVV.

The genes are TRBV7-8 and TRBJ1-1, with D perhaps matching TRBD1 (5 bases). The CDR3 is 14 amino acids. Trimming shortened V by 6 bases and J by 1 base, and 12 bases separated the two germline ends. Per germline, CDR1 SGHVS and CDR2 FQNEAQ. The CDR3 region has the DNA TGTGCCAGCAGTACCTTTGGGGGGAACACTGAAGCTTTCTTT. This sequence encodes CASSTFGGNTEAFF.

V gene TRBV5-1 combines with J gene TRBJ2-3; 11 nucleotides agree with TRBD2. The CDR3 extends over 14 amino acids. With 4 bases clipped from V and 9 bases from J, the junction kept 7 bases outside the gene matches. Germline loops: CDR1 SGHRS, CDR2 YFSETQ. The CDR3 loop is CASSETSGSTTQYF. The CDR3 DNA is TGCGCCAGCAGCGAAACTAGCGGGAGTACGACGCAGTATTTT.

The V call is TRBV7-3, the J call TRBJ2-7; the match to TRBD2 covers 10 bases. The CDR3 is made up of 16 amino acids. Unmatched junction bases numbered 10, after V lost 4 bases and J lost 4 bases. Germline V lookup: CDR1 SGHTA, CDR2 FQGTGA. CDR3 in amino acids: CASSWGASGRGYEQYF. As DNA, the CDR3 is TGTGCCAGCAGCTGGGGGGCTAGCGGGAGAGGGTACGAGCAGTACTTC.

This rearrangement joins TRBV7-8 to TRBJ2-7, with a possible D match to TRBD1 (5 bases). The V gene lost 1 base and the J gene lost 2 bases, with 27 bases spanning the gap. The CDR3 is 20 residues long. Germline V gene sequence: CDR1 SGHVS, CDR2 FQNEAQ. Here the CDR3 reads CASSLGYSYRIDTKTYEQYF. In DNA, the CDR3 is TGTGCCAGCAGCTTAGGATATAGCTACAGGATCGATACCAAGACCTACGAGCAGTACTTC.

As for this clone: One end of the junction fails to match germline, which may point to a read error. This CDR3 reads CASSEAGKGGSGQYF. The CDR3 nucleotides are TGTGCCAGCAGCGAAGCCGGGAAAGGGGGCTCGGGGCAGTACTTC. The rearrangement links TRBV6-1 to TRBJ2-7, with 7 bases that match TRBD1. Per germline, CDR1 MNHNS and CDR2 SASEGT. The CDR3 spans 15 residues.

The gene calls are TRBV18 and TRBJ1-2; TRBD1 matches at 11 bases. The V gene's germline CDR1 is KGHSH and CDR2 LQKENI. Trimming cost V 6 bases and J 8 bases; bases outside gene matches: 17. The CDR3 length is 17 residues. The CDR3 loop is CASSPRTGGVIGSGYTF. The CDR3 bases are TGTGCCAGCTCTCCCAGGACAGGGGGCGTCATAGGTAGCGGCTACACCTTC.

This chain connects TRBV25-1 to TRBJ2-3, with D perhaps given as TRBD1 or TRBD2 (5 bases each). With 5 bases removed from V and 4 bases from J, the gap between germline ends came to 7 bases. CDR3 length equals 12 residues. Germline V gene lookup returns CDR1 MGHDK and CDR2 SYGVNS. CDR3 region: CASSLGADTQYF. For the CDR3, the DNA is TGTGCCAGCAGTCTGGGGGCAGATACGCAGTATTTT.

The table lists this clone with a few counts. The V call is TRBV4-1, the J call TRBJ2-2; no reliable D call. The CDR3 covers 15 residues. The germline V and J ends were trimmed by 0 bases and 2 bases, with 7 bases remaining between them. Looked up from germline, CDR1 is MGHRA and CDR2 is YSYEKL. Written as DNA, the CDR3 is TGCGCCAGCAGCCAAGAAGCCAGAAACACCGGGGAGCTGTTTTTT. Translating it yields CASSQEARNTGELFF.

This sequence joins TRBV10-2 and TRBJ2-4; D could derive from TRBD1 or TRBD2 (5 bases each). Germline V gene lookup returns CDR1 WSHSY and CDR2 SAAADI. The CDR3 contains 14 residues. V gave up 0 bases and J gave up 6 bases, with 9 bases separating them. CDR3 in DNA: TGCGCCAGCAGTGAGTCGAATGGGGGAAACATTCAGTACTTC. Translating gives CASSESNGGNIQYF.

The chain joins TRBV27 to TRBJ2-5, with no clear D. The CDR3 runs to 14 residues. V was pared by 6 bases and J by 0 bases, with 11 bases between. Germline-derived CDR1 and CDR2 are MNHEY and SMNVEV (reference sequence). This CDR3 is CASRYNSYQETQYF. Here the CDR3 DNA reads TGTGCCAGCAGATATAACAGTTACCAAGAGACCCAGTACTTC.

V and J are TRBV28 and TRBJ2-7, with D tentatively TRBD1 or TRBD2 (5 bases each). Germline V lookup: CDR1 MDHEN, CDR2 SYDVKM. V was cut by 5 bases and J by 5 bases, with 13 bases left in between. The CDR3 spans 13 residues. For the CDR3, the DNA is TGTGCCAGCAGTCCCGGGACCCTTAACGAGCAGTACTTC. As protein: CASSPGTLNEQYF.

CDR3 sequence: CASSFSLRQASYGYTF. CDR3 DNA: TGTGCCAGCAGTTTCTCCCTGAGGCAGGCAAGCTATGGCTACACCTTC. This chain links TRBV27 with TRBJ1-2, with D hard to call. This CDR3 has 16 amino acids. The ends were cut back, 3 bases at V and 4 bases at J, with 18 bases in the middle. Germline V gives CDR1 MNHEY, CDR2 SMNVEV (reference sequence).

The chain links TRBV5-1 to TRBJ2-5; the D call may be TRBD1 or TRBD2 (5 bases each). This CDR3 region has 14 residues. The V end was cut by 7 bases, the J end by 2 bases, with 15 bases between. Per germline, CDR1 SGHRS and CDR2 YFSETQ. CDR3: CASGPRGPQETQYF. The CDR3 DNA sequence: TGCGCCAGCGGGCCCCGGGGACCACAAGAGACCCAGTACTTC.

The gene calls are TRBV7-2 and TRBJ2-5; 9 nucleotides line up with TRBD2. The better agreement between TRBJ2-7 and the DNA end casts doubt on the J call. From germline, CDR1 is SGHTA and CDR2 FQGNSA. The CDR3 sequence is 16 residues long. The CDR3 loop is CASSLGAGTSSYEQYF. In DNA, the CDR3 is TGTGCCAGCAGCTTAGGGGCCGGGACTAGCAGCTACGAGCAGTACTTC.

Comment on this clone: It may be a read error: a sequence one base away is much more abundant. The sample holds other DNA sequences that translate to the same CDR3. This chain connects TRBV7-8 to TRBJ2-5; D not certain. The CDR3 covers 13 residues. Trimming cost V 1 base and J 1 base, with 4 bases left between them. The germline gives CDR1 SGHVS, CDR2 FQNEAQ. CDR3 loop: CASSLGIQETQYF. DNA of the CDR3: TGTGCCAGCAGCTTAGGGATCCAAGAGACCCAGTACTTC. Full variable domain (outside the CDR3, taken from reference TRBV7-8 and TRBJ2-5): GAGVSQSPRYKVAKRGQDVALRCDPISGHVSLFWYQQALGQGPEFLTYFQNEAQLDKSGLPSDRFFAERPEGSVSTLKIQRTQQEDSAVYLCASSLGIQETQYFGPGTRLLVL.

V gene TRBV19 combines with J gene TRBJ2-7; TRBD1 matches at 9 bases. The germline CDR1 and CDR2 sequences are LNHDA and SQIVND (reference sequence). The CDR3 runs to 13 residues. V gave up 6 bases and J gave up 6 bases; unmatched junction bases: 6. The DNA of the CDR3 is TGTGCCAGTAGAGGACAGGGGCCTGGCGAGCAGTACTTC. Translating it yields CASRGQGPGEQYF.

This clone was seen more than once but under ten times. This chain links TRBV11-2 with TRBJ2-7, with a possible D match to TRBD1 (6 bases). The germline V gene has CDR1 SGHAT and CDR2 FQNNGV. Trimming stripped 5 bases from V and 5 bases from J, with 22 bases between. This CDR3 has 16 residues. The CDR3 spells CASSHFGGDRPHEQYF. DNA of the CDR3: TGTGCCAGCAGCCATTTTGGGGGCGACCGGCCCCACGAGCAGTACTTC.

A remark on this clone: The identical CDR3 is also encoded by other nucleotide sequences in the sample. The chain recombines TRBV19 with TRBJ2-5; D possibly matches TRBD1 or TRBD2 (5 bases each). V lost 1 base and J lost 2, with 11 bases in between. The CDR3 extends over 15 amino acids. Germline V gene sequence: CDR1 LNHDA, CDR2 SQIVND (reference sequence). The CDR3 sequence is CASSIGGGGQETQYF. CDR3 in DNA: TGTGCCAGTAGTATAGGGGGCGGAGGTCAAGAGACCCAGTACTTC.

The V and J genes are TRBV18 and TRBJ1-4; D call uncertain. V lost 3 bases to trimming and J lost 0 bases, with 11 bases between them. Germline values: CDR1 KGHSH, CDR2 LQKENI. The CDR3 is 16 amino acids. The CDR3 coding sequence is TGTGCCAGCTCACCGTTTACGGCCCCAACTAATGAAAAACTGTTTTTT. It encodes CASSPFTAPTNEKLFF. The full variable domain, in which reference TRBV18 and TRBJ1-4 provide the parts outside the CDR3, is NAGVMQNPRHLVRRRGQEARLRCSPMKGHSHVYWYRQLPEEGLKFMVYLQKENIIDESGMPKERFSAEFPKEGPSILRIQQVVRGDSAAYFCASSPFTAPTNEKLFFGSGTQLSVL.